These 3 T cell receptor beta chains originate from one sample sequenced in a study of cytomegalovirus exposure and HLA in healthy donors. A multiplex PCR was run with 60 Vbeta primers and 13 Jbeta primers. Only in-frame clones appear in the TCRdb table, and some are missing; sequencing was by immunoSEQ multiplex PCR. The table lists about 120,000 clones, about 62% of them singletons. Sequenced sample: PBMCs. These receptors originate from a woman aged 40 to 55 in good health and CMV-seropositive.

This clone showed up just a few times. The CDR3 DNA is TGTGCCAGCAGTTCCACGACAGGTAGCAATCAGCCCCAGCATTTT. Translated: CASSSTTGSNQPQHF. The chain carries TRBV6-5 and TRBJ1-5; possibly TRBD1 for D (6 bases). Germline assignment: CDR1 MNHEY and CDR2 SVGAGI. This CDR3 spans 15 amino acids. The V end was cut by 4 bases, the J end by 0 bases, with 10 bases between.

The rearrangement joins TRBV19 to TRBJ2-5; D ambiguous. Per germline, CDR1 LNHDA and CDR2 SQIVND (reference sequence). V lost 6 bases to trimming and J lost 3 bases, with 5 bases between them. This CDR3 region has 11 residues. CDR3 nucleotides: TGTGCCAGTAGCCGGGAAGAGACCCAGTACTTC. Its translation: CASSREETQYF.

A few counts support this clone. V gene TRBV13 combines with J gene TRBJ1-1; D might be TRBD1 (6 bases). CDR3 length equals 14 residues. Trimming pared 4 bases from V and 0 bases from J, leaving 9 bases between. Per germline, CDR1 PRHDT and CDR2 FYEKMQ (reference sequence). CDR3 in DNA: TGTGCCAGCAGCTCACAGGGTTTGAACACTGAAGCTTTCTTT. Protein: CASSSQGLNTEAFF.